This TCR beta chain comes out of a study of blood T cell repertoires in COVID-19. Study as a whole: Whether acute or convalescent, the COVID-19 samples came from the United States, Italy and Spain. PBMCs, B-cell-depleted T cells, or T cells were the source of the cDNA or gDNA that made up the material.

In the authors' workflow: Using reference gene primer amplification, nucleated cell counts were estimated. The assay was immunoSEQ multiplex PCR, and TCRdb's table has in-frame clones only and misses some. That table gives V, J and clone size, and the DNA gave D and trimming. The sample has 55,000 to 75,000 clones, 80% seen once. Germline CDR1 and CDR2: SGHDT and YYEEEE. CDR3 length: 17 residues. V was clipped by 0 bases and J by 2 bases; unmatched bases: 9. This receptor was identified in a man in his 70s who had recovered from COVID-19. The chain employs TRBV5-6 and TRBJ1-2; 8 bases are shared with TRBD1. Sequenced material: peripheral blood. In nucleotides, the CDR3 is TGTGCCAGCAGCTTGGCACCCGCGGACAGGGTCAACTATGGCTACACCTTC. This encodes CASSLAPADRVNYGYTF.